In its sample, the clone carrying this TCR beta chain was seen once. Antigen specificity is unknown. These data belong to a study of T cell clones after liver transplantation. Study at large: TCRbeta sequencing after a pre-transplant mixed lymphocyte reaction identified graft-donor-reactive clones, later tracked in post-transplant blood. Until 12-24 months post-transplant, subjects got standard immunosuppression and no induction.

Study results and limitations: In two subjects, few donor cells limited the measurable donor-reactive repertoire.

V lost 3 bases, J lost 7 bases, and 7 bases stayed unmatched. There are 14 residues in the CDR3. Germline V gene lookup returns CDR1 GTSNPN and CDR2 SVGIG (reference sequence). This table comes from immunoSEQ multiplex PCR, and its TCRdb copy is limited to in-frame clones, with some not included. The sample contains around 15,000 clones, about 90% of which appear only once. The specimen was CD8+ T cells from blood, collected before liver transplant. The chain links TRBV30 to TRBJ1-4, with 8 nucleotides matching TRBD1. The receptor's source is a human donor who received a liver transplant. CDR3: CAWSPDRGSEKLFF. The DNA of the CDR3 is TGTGCCTGGAGCCCTGACAGGGGAAGTGAAAAACTGTTTTTT.